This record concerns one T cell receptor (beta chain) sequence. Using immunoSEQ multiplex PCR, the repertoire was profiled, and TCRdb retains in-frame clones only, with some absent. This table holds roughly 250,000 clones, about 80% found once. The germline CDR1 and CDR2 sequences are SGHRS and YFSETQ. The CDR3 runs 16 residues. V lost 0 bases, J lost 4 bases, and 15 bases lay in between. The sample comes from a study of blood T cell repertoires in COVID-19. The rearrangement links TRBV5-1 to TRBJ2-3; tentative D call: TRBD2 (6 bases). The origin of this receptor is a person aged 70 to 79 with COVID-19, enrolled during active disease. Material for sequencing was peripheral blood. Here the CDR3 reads CASSLAGRRIADTQYF. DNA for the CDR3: TGCGCCAGCAGCTTGGCCGGGAGAAGGATTGCAGATACGCAGTATTTT.